This T cell receptor (beta chain) was profiled in a study of CXCR3-negative and CXCR3-positive naive CD8 T cells (dated 2019 in TCRdb). Study-wide context: In total, about 130 million TRB reads were obtained, or roughly 1.5 +/- 0.3 million reads per library. For the TRBV-TRBJ cluster analysis, the naive subsets came from about five donors, while the memory cells came from 3 donors. Diversity and physicochemical repertoire analyses were performed on approximately 10 donors pooled from two independent experiments. Overall study results and their limits: Compared with CXCR3-negative naive cells, CXCR3-positive naive cells had TRB CDR3s with higher hydrophobicity (lower Kidera factor 4), lower energy, and higher strength and volume indices. Surface CD5, linked to self-reactivity in mice, was comparable between naive subsets; TCR interaction strength was therefore also inferred from TRB CDR3 physicochemical properties. Within the same donor, TRBV-TRBJ usage looked similar between naive CXCR3-negative and CXCR3-positive cells, but memory cells had distinct patterns. Freshly isolated PBMCs were used for most assays because CXCR3 expression partially decreased after cryopreservation. Repertoire diversity was comparably high in both naive subsets but much lower in memory CD8+ T cells.

Sequencing used a NextSeq 550. The Human TCR Profiling Kit (MiLaboratory) was used to prepare UMI-labeled 5' RACE TRB cDNA libraries. The full amount of extracted RNA was used for cDNA synthesis, and the full amount of resulting cDNA was used for PCR amplification. The libraries were made side by side, with each library going through the same number of PCR cycles. The authors' analysis ran thus. With a minimum of two reads required per UMI, MIGEC and MiXCR pulled out about 54,000 +/- 9,700 unique UMI-labeled TRB cDNA molecules from each library. Each library averaged about 40,000 +/- 10,000 functional in-frame TRB CDR3 nucleotide clonotypes without stop codons. After downsampling to 5000 UMI-labeled TRB molecules per sample, diversity metrics such as normalized Shannon-Wiener and Chao1 were calculated in VDJtools. VDJtools was used to calculate clonotype-size-weighted physicochemical properties of the central five CDR3 residues, namely interaction energy, strength, volume and Kidera factor 4. TCRdb reprocessed the reads and assigns one entry to each CDR3 protein sequence, leaving out DNA. TCRdb's processing, not the authors', yielded these V and J calls. This sample's clone table shows some 150,000 distinct CDR3 sequences. The biggest ten clones account for roughly 0.39% of the sample.

For every CD8+ T cell subset, fewer than 350,000 cells were flow-sorted straight into RLT lysis buffer, and each subset was sorted in triplicate. To exclude memory contaminants, naive CD8+ T cells were stringently defined as CD45RO-CCR7+CD27+CD95-. Peripheral blood mononuclear cells were isolated from buffy coats by standard density gradient centrifugation. A FACSAria III was used to flow-sort naive CD8+ T cells into CXCR3-negative and CXCR3-positive populations. An RNeasy Mini Kit was used to extract total RNA from the sorted cells. The CDR3 has 18 amino acids, counting the end cysteine and phenylalanine. No DNA accompanies this entry. The germline V gene specifies SGHRS as CDR1 and YFSETQ as CDR2. Concerning this clonotype: Its binding antigen is unknown.

This clonotype was obtained from a human donor in good health. Some clones in this sample may be carry-over from other donors' samples. Material: naive CXCR3+ CD8+ T cells from blood. Read against the paper, the sample's cell subset or site label means: CD45RO-CCR7+CD27+CD95- naive CD8+ T cells expressing CXCR3 (TNR3+). The chain links TRBV5-1 with TRBJ1-1. The CDR3 reads CASSPGPRLIGMNTEAFF.